This T cell receptor (beta chain) was captured in a study of blood T cells in healthy people across ages. This clonotype was observed at least ten times. Germline CDR1 reads SGHTA; CDR2 reads FQGNSA. V lost 5 bases and J lost 6; bases outside the gene matches: 3. There are 13 residues in the CDR3. A J-beta primer mix and a sample-barcoded 5' primer were used in a second PCR of about 7 to 12 cycles. TCRdb fed the 5' RACE reads into MiXCR, producing one record per CDR3 protein. The repertoire holds hundreds of thousands of distinct CDR3 sequences, with 45% to 65% as singletons. The V gene is TRBV7-2, the J gene TRBJ2-4, with 8 bases that match TRBD2. The clonotype was recovered from a man between 60 and 75 years old in good health. What was sequenced was blood. The DNA of the CDR3 is TGTGCCAGCAGCGTTGCGGGGGGAAACATTCAGTACTTC. Amino acid sequence: CASSVAGGNIQYF.